One sample yielded the 27 T cell receptor beta chains listed below, sequenced in a study of blood T cell repertoires in COVID-19. Assay used: immunoSEQ multiplex PCR; TCRdb lists only in-frame clones, some missing. The sample shows approximately 180,000 clones, about 87% of them seen only once. The sequenced sample consisted of peripheral blood. The receptors originated from a woman aged 45-60 years with acute or convalescent COVID-19.

This sequence joins TRBV4-2 and TRBJ1-6; weak D call: TRBD1 (6 bases). The CDR3 length is 13 residues. The germline gives CDR1 LGHNA, CDR2 YNFKEQ. Trimming pared 0 bases from V and 14 bases from J, leaving 11 bases between. The chain's CDR3 is CASSQDGGATLHF. CDR3 nucleotide sequence: TGTGCCAGCAGCCAAGATGGGGGGGCCACCCTCCACTTT.

CDR3 sequence: CATSVRQGAYEQYF. CDR3 bases: TGTGCCACCAGCGTTCGACAGGGGGCCTACGAGCAGTACTTC. The V call is TRBV15, the J call TRBJ2-7; TRBD1 agrees at 9 bases. J gave up 2 bases and V 5 bases, and 4 bases lay outside the gene matches. CDR1 LNHNV and CDR2 YYDKDF come from the germline V gene (reference sequence). This CDR3 has 14 residues.

This clone came up once. This sequence joins TRBV4-3 and TRBJ1-5; no reliable D call. This CDR3 has 14 residues. Germline V gene lookup returns CDR1 LGHNA and CDR2 YSLEER. With 0 bases removed from V and 5 bases from J, the gap between germline ends came to 8 bases. This CDR3 is CASSQDWADQPQHF. CDR3 coding DNA: TGCGCCAGCAGCCAAGATTGGGCTGATCAGCCCCAGCATTTT.

Only a few counts were recorded for this clone. The CDR3 nucleotides read TGCGCCAGCAGTGAGACCTATGGGCCTATATACGAGCAGTACTTC. Residues: CASSETYGPIYEQYF. This chain links TRBV10-1 with TRBJ2-7; D gene ambiguous. The germline V gene has CDR1 WNHNN and CDR2 SYGVQD (reference sequence). The CDR3 has 15 residues. Deletions cut 2 bases from V and 4 bases from J, with 15 bases between.

J is TRBJ2-5 and V is TRBV18; 11 bases line up with TRBD2. V lost 3 bases to trimming and J lost 4 bases; unmatched junction nucleotides: 4. CDR1 is KGHSH and CDR2 is LQKENI in the germline V gene. The CDR3 has 15 amino acids. The CDR3 DNA reads TGTGCCAGCTCACCCGGGCTAGCGGGAGGAGAGACCCAGTACTTC. Its translation is CASSPGLAGGETQYF.

The V and J genes are TRBV5-1 and TRBJ2-5, with 9 bases lining up with TRBD1. The CDR3 length is 15 residues. The germline V gene encodes CDR1 SGHRS and CDR2 YFSETQ. V lost 4 bases and J lost 5; bases outside the gene matches: 9. As DNA, the CDR3 is TGCGCCAGCAGCGGGACAGGGCCCGAGTGGGAGACCCAGTACTTC. This gives the protein CASSGTGPEWETQYF. Full variable domain (remainder filled in from reference TRBV5-1 and TRBJ2-5): KAGVTQTPRYLIKTRGQQVTLSCSPISGHRSVSWYQQTPGQGLQFLFEYFSETQRNKGNFPGRFSGRQFSNSRSEMNVSTLELGDSALYLCASSGTGPEWETQYFGPGTRLLVL.

About this clone itself: In this CDR3 the conserved last residue, phenylalanine or tryptophan, is missing, so a read error is likely. The DNA is omitted, as the CDR3 cannot be located on it reliably, and the CDR3 follows TCRdb's listing. V usage is TRBV5-4 and J usage is TRBJ1-1. Germline-derived CDR1 and CDR2 are SGHNT and YYREEE (reference sequence). The CDR3 adds up to 12 amino acids, both ends counted. This CDR3 reads CASSLAGEDPHL.

The J gene is TRBJ2-1, the V gene TRBV2; the D gene is possibly TRBD2 (6 bases). CDR1 is SNHLY, CDR2 FYNNEI, per germline. The CDR3 has 14 amino acids. Trimming pared 7 bases from V and 5 bases from J, leaving 15 bases between. The CDR3 DNA reads TGTGCCAGCAATCCGGGACTGTTGGACAATGAGCAGTTCTTC. It specifies CASNPGLLDNEQFF.

The chain is built from TRBV3-1 (or the pseudogene TRBV3-2) and TRBJ2-3; D is possibly TRBD1 (6 bases). Deletions cut 2 bases from V and 3 bases from J, with 12 bases between. The CDR3 runs to 15 residues. Germline V gene sequence: CDR1 LGHDT, CDR2 YNNKEL (reference sequence). The CDR3: CASSQMGHQTDTQYF. CDR3 nucleotide sequence: TGTGCCAGCAGCCAAATGGGACACCAAACAGATACGCAGTATTTT.

CDR3 coding DNA: TGTGCCAGTAGGGGGGCGGCAAGCTCCTACGAGCAGTACTTC. This codes for CASRGAASSYEQYF. The chain has TRBV19 and TRBJ2-7, with a possible D match to TRBD1 (6 bases). CDR1 and CDR2 (germline): LNHDA, SQIVND (reference sequence). CDR3 length equals 14 residues. V was pared by 6 bases and J by 0 bases, with 12 bases between.

The CDR3 loop is CASSSPSGRVRTDTQYF. The CDR3 nucleotides are TGTGCCAGCAGCTCCCCTAGCGGGAGGGTCCGGACAGATACGCAGTATTTT. The chain links TRBV7-2 to TRBJ2-3; 12 positions agree with TRBD2. Germline CDR1 reads SGHTA; CDR2 reads FQGNSA. V lost 4 bases and J lost 3; bases outside the gene matches: 8. The CDR3 has 17 amino acids. The entire variable domain, with the rest obtained from reference TRBV7-2 and TRBJ2-3, is as follows: GAGVSQSPSNKVTEKGKDVELRCDPISGHTALYWYRQSLGQGLEFLIYFQGNSAPDKSGLPSDRFSAERTGGSVSTLTIQRTQQEDSAVYLCASSSPSGRVRTDTQYFGPGTRLTVL.

The CDR3 region is CASSYFPGSQPQHF. CDR3 DNA: TGTGCCAGCAGTTACTTTCCGGGGAGTCAGCCCCAGCATTTT. This rearrangement joins TRBV6-5 to TRBJ1-5, with D unclear. Trimming took off 1 base at V and 6 bases at J, with 10 bases between the two ends. The germline V gene encodes CDR1 MNHEY and CDR2 SVGAGI. The CDR3 has 14 amino acids.

V and J are TRBV7-2 and TRBJ2-3, with D tentatively TRBD2 (5 bases). CDR3 length equals 14 residues. Looked up from germline, CDR1 is SGHTA and CDR2 is FQGNSA. The V and J ends lost 5 bases and 4 bases respectively, with 13 bases between them. The CDR3 coding sequence is TGTGCCAGCAGCGCCGAACTAGTATCAGATACGCAGTATTTT. Its translation is CASSAELVSDTQYF.

This clone was seen a few times. CDR3: CASSETGTMNTEAFF. CDR3 coding DNA: TGCGCCAGCAGCGAAACAGGGACCATGAACACTGAAGCTTTCTTT. The chain couples TRBV5-1 to TRBJ1-1, with D tentatively TRBD1 (6 bases). The CDR3 spans 15 residues. The V gene's germline CDR1 is SGHRS and CDR2 YFSETQ. Trimming took 4 bases from V and 0 from J, leaving 13 bases between them.

The chain is built from TRBV11-1 and TRBJ2-2, with D perhaps TRBD1 (6 bases). Germline V gene data show CDR1 as SGHAT and CDR2 as FQDESV (reference sequence). V lost 5 bases to trimming and J lost 4 bases, with 11 bases between them. This CDR3 is built from 14 residues. The CDR3: CASSRVGGTGELFF. DNA for the CDR3: TGTGCCAGCAGCCGTGTAGGGGGCACCGGGGAGCTGTTTTTT.

V gene TRBV7-2 combines with J gene TRBJ2-3; TRBD2 aligns across 8 bases. Germline trimming cut 2 bases from V and 4 bases from J; bases unmatched to any gene: 8. CDR1 SGHTA and CDR2 FQGNSA come from the germline V gene. This CDR3 is built from 16 residues. The CDR3, as DNA: TGTGCCAGCAGCTTACTCAGCGGGAGTCCCCCAGATACGCAGTATTTT. It translates to CASSLLSGSPPDTQYF.

In this sample, this clone turned up a few times. This rearrangement joins TRBV19 to TRBJ1-2; possibly TRBD1 for D (5 bases). Germline assignment: CDR1 LNHDA and CDR2 SQIVND (reference sequence). V lost 5 bases and J 1 base, leaving 20 bases between the germline ends. The CDR3 totals 17 residues. The DNA of the CDR3 is TGTGCCAGTAGTCTCAGGGTATTACCCCTTAATAACTATGGCTACACCTTC. Protein product: CASSLRVLPLNNYGYTF.

The table lists this clone with a count of one. The chain carries TRBV19 and TRBJ2-3, with 8 positions matching TRBD1. Per the germline V gene, CDR1 is LNHDA and CDR2 is SQIVND (reference sequence). V lost 5 bases to trimming and J lost 2 bases; unmatched junction nucleotides: 6. The CDR3 length is 15 residues. This CDR3 reads CASSAGQGATDTQYF. As DNA, the CDR3 is TGTGCCAGTAGTGCAGGACAGGGAGCCACAGATACGCAGTATTTT.

This clone has a single count. The CDR3 region is CASKLAGGPDTQYF. In DNA, the CDR3 is TGTGCCAGCAAGCTAGCGGGAGGCCCAGATACGCAGTATTTT. The chain recombines TRBV6-5 with TRBJ2-3; 11 positions match TRBD2. Germline CDR1 MNHEY, CDR2 SVGAGI. CDR3 size: 14 residues. The V and J ends lost 7 bases and 4 bases, in that order; junction bases with no gene match: 4.

This chain's CDR3 is CASTPGQGAYGYTF. The CDR3 DNA sequence: TGTGCCAGCACTCCGGGACAGGGGGCCTATGGCTACACCTTC. V and J are TRBV27 and TRBJ1-2; 12 nucleotides align to TRBD1. CDR3 length: 14 residues. With 7 bases clipped from V and 4 bases from J, the junction kept 4 bases outside the gene matches. Germline CDR1 and CDR2: MNHEY and SMNVEV (reference sequence).

The chain employs TRBV2 and TRBJ1-1; TRBD1 matches 10 bases. The CDR3 covers 15 residues. V dropped 3 bases and J dropped 7; count of bases not matched to a gene: 8. Germline CDR1 is SNHLY and CDR2 is FYNNEI. The CDR3 coding sequence is TGTGCCAGCAGTGACAGGGGACAGGGGACAGTTGAAGCTTTCTTT. Its translation is CASSDRGQGTVEAFF.

The rearrangement links TRBV2 to TRBJ2-2, with TRBD2 matching over 12 bases. The CDR3 length is 15 residues. The germline gives CDR1 SNHLY, CDR2 FYNNEI. Trimming removed 6 bases from V and 7 bases from J; junction bases left unmatched: 6. DNA for the CDR3: TGTGCCAGCAGGAGACTAGCGGGAGTGGTCGGGGAGCTGTTTTTT. This translates into CASRRLAGVVGELFF.

This clone was counted a single time. The J gene is TRBJ2-3, the V gene TRBV3-1 (or the pseudogene TRBV3-2), with 10 bases lining up with TRBD2. The CDR3 is 18 residues long. Germline values: CDR1 LGHDT, CDR2 YNNKEL (reference sequence). V lost 4 bases to trimming and J lost 0 bases; unmatched junction nucleotides: 10. CDR3 sequence: CASSPLAGVRTSTDTQYF. CDR3 DNA: TGTGCCAGCAGCCCCCTAGCGGGGGTGAGAACTAGCACAGATACGCAGTATTTT.

This chain links TRBV5-1 with TRBJ2-3; TRBD1 agrees at 9 bases. V trimming: 4 bases; J trimming: 6 bases; junction bases outside the gene matches: 15. The CDR3 loop spans 17 amino acids. Germline-derived CDR1 and CDR2 are SGHRS and YFSETQ. The CDR3 here is CASSPGPGTGPRDTQYF. For the CDR3, the DNA is TGCGCCAGCAGCCCCGGCCCCGGGACAGGGCCTCGGGATACGCAGTATTTT. Full variable domain (remainder filled in from reference TRBV5-1 and TRBJ2-3): KAGVTQTPRYLIKTRGQQVTLSCSPISGHRSVSWYQQTPGQGLQFLFEYFSETQRNKGNFPGRFSGRQFSNSRSEMNVSTLELGDSALYLCASSPGPGTGPRDTQYFGPGTRLTVL.

The V gene is TRBV19, the J gene TRBJ1-2; 8 bases are a match to TRBD1. CDR3 length equals 13 residues. Germline CDR1 reads LNHDA; CDR2 reads SQIVND (reference sequence). V dropped 5 bases and J dropped 4; count of bases not matched to a gene: 3. The chain's CDR3 is CASSGQGRYGYTF. The CDR3 DNA reads TGTGCCAGTAGTGGACAGGGCCGCTATGGCTACACCTTC.

The rearrangement links TRBV2 to TRBJ1-1; D perhaps matches TRBD1 (5 bases). In germline, CDR1 is SNHLY, CDR2 FYNNEI. Trimming removed 4 bases at V and 6 bases at J, with 12 bases between. The CDR3 is 13 residues long. The CDR3 here is CASSGILGAEAFF. CDR3 nucleotides: TGTGCCAGCAGTGGGATTCTAGGGGCTGAAGCTTTCTTT.

This chain joins TRBV29-1 and TRBJ1-2; perhaps TRBD1 as D (6 bases). CDR1 is SQVTM and CDR2 is ANQGSEA in the germline V gene. Trimming removed 3 bases from V and 0 bases from J, with 17 bases in between. This CDR3 has 16 residues. The CDR3 sequence: CSVDDMTGPSNYGYTF. CDR3 in DNA: TGCAGCGTTGATGACATGACAGGACCCTCTAACTATGGCTACACCTTC.